The 22 T cell receptor beta chains presented below share a single source sample, sequenced in a study of blood T cell repertoires in COVID-19. TCRdb's copy holds only in-frame clones and misses some; the assay was immunoSEQ multiplex PCR. The sample consists of 140,000 or so clones, around 89% of them appearing once. Sequences were obtained from peripheral blood. These receptors were obtained from a woman aged 60-70 years with active COVID-19.

The rearrangement uses TRBV20-1 and TRBJ2-7; no definite D call. Trimming shortened V by 0 bases and J by 5 bases, and 2 bases separated the two germline ends. Looked up from germline, CDR1 is DFQATT and CDR2 is SNEGSKA (reference sequence). CDR3 length: 10 amino acids. CDR3 DNA sequence: TGCAGTGCTAGAGATAACGAGCAGTACTTC. Its protein product is CSARDNEQYF.

The V call is TRBV4-3, the J call TRBJ2-1, with 10 bases fitting TRBD2. The CDR3 has 17 amino acids. From germline, CDR1 is LGHNA and CDR2 YSLEER. Trimming cost V 2 bases and J 7 bases; bases outside gene matches: 11. CDR3 protein: CASSQRRLAGSPNEQFF. The CDR3 nucleotides read TGCGCCAGCAGCCAAAGGCGACTAGCGGGCAGTCCAAATGAGCAGTTCTTC.

The chain links TRBV24-1 to TRBJ2-2; weak D call: TRBD1 (6 bases). Trimming left V 4 bases short and J 7 bases short, with 15 bases between. Germline V gene data show CDR1 as KGHDR and CDR2 as SFDVKD. The CDR3 consists of 15 residues. The CDR3 sequence is CATSDPTGTGGELFF. The CDR3 DNA reads TGTGCCACCAGTGACCCGACAGGAACGGGCGGGGAGCTGTTTTTT.

The rearrangement joins TRBV19 to TRBJ1-5, with D hard to call. The germline V and J ends were trimmed by 4 bases and 2 bases, with 15 bases remaining between them. Germline V gene sequence: CDR1 LNHDA, CDR2 SQIVND (reference sequence). The CDR3 is 16 amino acids. CDR3 in DNA: TGTGCCAGTAGTACCCCGACCGGGAGGGGCAATCAGCCCCAGCATTTT. It translates to CASSTPTGRGNQPQHF.

The chain is built from TRBV4-3 and TRBJ2-7; 9 nucleotides line up with TRBD2. The CDR3 extends over 15 amino acids. Germline V gene lookup returns CDR1 LGHNA and CDR2 YSLEER. After removal of 2 bases from V and 4 bases from J, the junction contained 6 bases not matched to a gene. CDR3 coding DNA: TGCGCCAGCAGCCAAAGGTGGCGGGAGGGGTACGAGCAGTACTTC. Protein: CASSQRWREGYEQYF.

The rearrangement links TRBV27 to TRBJ2-3; 8 bases map to TRBD2. Germline CDR1 and CDR2: MNHEY and SMNVEV (reference sequence). This CDR3 is built from 15 residues. V dropped 5 bases and J dropped 0; count of bases not matched to a gene: 4. The CDR3 loop is CASSPSGSSTDTQYF. Here the CDR3 DNA reads TGTGCCAGCAGTCCTAGCGGGTCCAGCACAGATACGCAGTATTTT.

This clone occurred a few times. This chain links TRBV11-2 with TRBJ1-1; D is ambiguous. Per the germline V gene, CDR1 is SGHAT and CDR2 is FQNNGV. The length of the CDR3 is 13 residues. V shed 1 base and J shed 10 bases, with 13 bases lying between them. CDR3 sequence: CASSLGVSPGAFF. The CDR3 bases are TGTGCCAGCAGCTTAGGAGTCAGCCCAGGAGCTTTCTTT. Combining the CDR3 with reference TRBV11-2 and TRBJ1-1 gives the whole variable domain EAGVAQSPRYKIIEKRQSVAFWCNPISGHATLYWYQQILGQGPKLLIQFQNNGVVDDSQLPKDRFSAERLKGVDSTLKIQPAKLEDSAVYLCASSLGVSPGAFFGQGTRLTVV.

This clone was observed a single time. This rearrangement joins TRBV7-2 to TRBJ2-7; 10 bases map to TRBD2. This CDR3 region has 13 residues. The V segment lost 4 bases and the J segment 4 bases; nucleotides outside the gene matches: 1. Germline loops: CDR1 SGHTA, CDR2 FQGNSA. The CDR3 coding sequence is TGTGCCAGCAGCTCGACTAGCGGGTACGAGCAGTACTTC. Translation: CASSSTSGYEQYF.

The chain is built from TRBV7-8 and TRBJ1-2; 9 positions match TRBD1. CDR3 length equals 17 residues. V was clipped by 2 bases and J by 4 bases; unmatched bases: 11. Germline CDR1 SGHVS, CDR2 FQNEAQ. CDR3 in DNA: TGTGCCAGCAGCTTAACGTACAGGGGGCGCGGGAGCTATGGCTACACCTTC. Its protein is CASSLTYRGRGSYGYTF.

Regarding this clone: Other nucleotide sequences in the sample specify the same CDR3. The rearrangement links TRBV28 to TRBJ2-7, with TRBD2 matching over 9 bases. The CDR3 spans 15 residues. Germline CDR1 MDHEN, CDR2 SYDVKM. The V segment lost 3 bases and the J segment 1 base; nucleotides outside the gene matches: 4. The CDR3 region has the DNA TGTGCCAGCAGTTTGCCGACTAGCGGATCCTACGAGCAGTACTTC. Translating gives CASSLPTSGSYEQYF.

The rearrangement links TRBV18 to TRBJ1-6, with 11 nucleotides matching TRBD1. Trimming cost V 2 bases and J 9 bases; bases outside gene matches: 9. CDR1 KGHSH and CDR2 LQKENI come from the germline V gene. The CDR3 contains 17 residues. The CDR3 region has the DNA TGTGCCAGCTCACCAAGTCCGGACAGGGGGCGATTTTCACCCCTCCACTTT. This sequence encodes CASSPSPDRGRFSPLHF.

The chain combines TRBV19 with TRBJ2-2; tentative D call: TRBD1 (5 bases). This CDR3 is 16 amino acids long. CDR1 is LNHDA and CDR2 is SQIVND in the germline V gene (reference sequence). Trimming left V 5 bases short and J 4 bases short, with 17 bases between. The CDR3 DNA is TGTGCCAGTAGTTCTGGGGCCCTCACCGCCACCGGGGAGCTGTTTTTT. This encodes CASSSGALTATGELFF.

The chain couples TRBV5-3 to TRBJ2-3, with D perhaps matching TRBD2 (6 bases). TRBV5-3 is marked as an open reading frame, function uncertain. CDR3 length equals 15 residues. With 4 bases removed from V and 1 base from J, the gap between germline ends came to 13 bases. The CDR3 region is CARSDGSGRTDTQYF. DNA of the CDR3: TGTGCCAGAAGCGATGGTAGCGGACGCACAGATACGCAGTATTTT.

The CDR3 region is CASSLRGGAVEKLFF. CDR3 sequence (DNA): TGTGCCAGCAGTTTAAGGGGGGGCGCGGTTGAAAAACTGTTTTTT. This sequence joins TRBV28 and TRBJ1-4, with D tentatively TRBD1 (6 bases). V was clipped by 2 bases and J by 7 bases, with 14 bases between them. From germline, CDR1 is MDHEN and CDR2 SYDVKM. The CDR3 length is 15 residues.

The rearrangement uses TRBV4-2 and TRBJ1-5, with D unresolved. CDR1 LGHNA and CDR2 YNFKEQ come from the germline V gene. The CDR3 runs to 14 residues. Trimming cost V 0 bases and J 4 bases, with 7 bases left between them. The CDR3 protein is CASSQDLLNQPQHF. The CDR3 coding sequence is TGTGCCAGCAGCCAAGATCTTCTAAATCAGCCCCAGCATTTT.

This rearrangement joins TRBV3-1 (or the pseudogene TRBV3-2) to TRBJ2-5, with a tentative D call TRBD2 (5 bases). The CDR3 contains 12 residues. CDR1 is LGHDT and CDR2 is YNNKEL in the germline V gene (reference sequence). Trimming took off 7 bases at V and 7 bases at J, with 13 bases between the two ends. In DNA form, the CDR3 reads TGTGCCAGCATCGACACGGGAAGGACCCAGTACTTC. It is translated as CASIDTGRTQYF.

The chain joins TRBV28 to TRBJ2-1; 9 bases match TRBD1. CDR1 and CDR2 from the germline V gene are MDHEN and SYDVKM. This CDR3 has 14 residues. V dropped 6 bases and J dropped 2; count of bases not matched to a gene: 2. The CDR3 protein is CASRDRGAYNEQFF. The DNA for the CDR3 is TGTGCCAGCAGGGACAGGGGTGCCTACAATGAGCAGTTCTTC.

J is TRBJ1-3 and V is TRBV11-2; D perhaps matches TRBD1 (6 bases). Trimming left V 7 bases short and J 0 bases short, with 10 bases between. Per the germline V gene, CDR1 is SGHAT and CDR2 is FQNNGV. This CDR3 has 14 amino acids. The CDR3 region has the DNA TGTGCCAGCAACAGGGATTTCTCTGGAAACACCATATATTTT. Protein sequence: CASNRDFSGNTIYF.

The rearrangement joins TRBV30 to TRBJ1-2; D gene uncertain. Germline V lookup: CDR1 GTSNPN, CDR2 SVGIG (reference sequence). The CDR3 length is 14 residues. V was clipped by 2 bases and J by 4 bases, with 14 bases between them. CDR3 sequence: CAWSWLGRAYGYTF. CDR3 DNA sequence: TGTGCCTGGAGTTGGCTAGGGAGGGCCTATGGCTACACCTTC.

This clone was detected only once. The CDR3 DNA follows: TGTGCCAGCAGTTTAGAACCAGCGGGAGGGTACGAGCAGTACTTC. Translating gives CASSLEPAGGYEQYF. V gene TRBV28 combines with J gene TRBJ2-7; TRBD2 matches at 10 bases. J was trimmed by 4 bases and V by 2 bases; bases with no gene match: 5. The CDR3 is made up of 15 amino acids. Germline-derived CDR1 and CDR2 are MDHEN and SYDVKM.

The chain has TRBV7-2 and TRBJ1-1; D is uncertain. CDR1 SGHTA and CDR2 FQGNSA come from the germline V gene. V was clipped by 1 base and J by 1 base, with 16 bases between them. The CDR3 covers 17 residues. CDR3 amino acids: CASSLGRQSTRNTEAFF. The CDR3 region has the DNA TGTGCCAGCAGCTTAGGTCGGCAGTCAACTAGGAACACTGAAGCTTTCTTT.

The genes are TRBV5-1 and TRBJ2-2; D possibly corresponds to TRBD2 (5 bases). Trimming took 4 bases from V and 1 from J, leaving 8 bases between them. The CDR3 contains 14 residues. CDR1 SGHRS and CDR2 YFSETQ come from the germline V gene. The DNA for the CDR3 is TGCGCCAGCAGCCCCGGGGAGAACACCGGGGAGCTGTTTTTT. It encodes CASSPGENTGELFF.